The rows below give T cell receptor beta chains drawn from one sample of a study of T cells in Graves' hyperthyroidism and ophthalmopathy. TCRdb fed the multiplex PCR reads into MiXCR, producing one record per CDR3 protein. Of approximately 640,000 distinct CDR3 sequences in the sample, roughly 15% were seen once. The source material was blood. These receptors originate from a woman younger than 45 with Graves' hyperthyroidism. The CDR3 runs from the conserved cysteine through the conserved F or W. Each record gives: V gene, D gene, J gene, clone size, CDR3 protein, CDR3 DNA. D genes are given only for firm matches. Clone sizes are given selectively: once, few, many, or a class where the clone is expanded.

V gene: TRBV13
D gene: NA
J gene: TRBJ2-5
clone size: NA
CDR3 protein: CASSFGQTTQYF
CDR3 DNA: TGTGCCAGCAGCTTCGGACAGACTACCCAGTACTTC

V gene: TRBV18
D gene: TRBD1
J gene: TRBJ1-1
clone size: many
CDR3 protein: CASSPQGARRTEAFF
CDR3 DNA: TGTGCCAGCTCACCACAGGGGGCGAGGCGGACTGAAGCTTTCTTT

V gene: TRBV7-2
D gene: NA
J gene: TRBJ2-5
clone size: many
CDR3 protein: CASSLYGSAAETQYF
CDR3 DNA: TGTGCCAGCAGCTTATACGGCTCAGCCGCAGAGACCCAGTACTTC

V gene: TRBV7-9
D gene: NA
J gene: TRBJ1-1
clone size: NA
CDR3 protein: CASSFAVRAQNTEAFF
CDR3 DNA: TGTGCCAGCAGCTTCGCGGTACGGGCGCAGAACACTGAAGCTTTCTTT

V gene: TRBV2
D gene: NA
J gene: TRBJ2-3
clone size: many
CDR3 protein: CASSEGQLLADTQYF
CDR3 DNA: TGTGCCAGCAGTGAGGGGCAACTTTTAGCAGATACGCAGTATTTT

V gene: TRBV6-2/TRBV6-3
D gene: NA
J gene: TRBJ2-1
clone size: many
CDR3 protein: CASRPSTSDEQFF
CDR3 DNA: TGTGCCAGCAGACCCTCTACTAGTGATGAGCAGTTCTTC

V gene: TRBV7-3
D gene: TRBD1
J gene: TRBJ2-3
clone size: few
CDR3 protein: CASSRTTARQGGDTQYF
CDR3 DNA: TGTGCCAGCAGCCGAACCACAGCCCGACAGGGCGGGGATACGCAGTATTTT

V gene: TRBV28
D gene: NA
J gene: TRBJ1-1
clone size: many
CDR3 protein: CASSSPGSNTEAFF
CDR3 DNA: TGTGCCAGCAGTTCGCCGGGGTCCAACACTGAAGCTTTCTTT

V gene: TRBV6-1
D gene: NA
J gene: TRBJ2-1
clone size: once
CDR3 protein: CASTPFGGPVMNEQFF
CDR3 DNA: TGTGCCAGCACCCCATTCGGGGGGCCTGTAATGAATGAGCAGTTCTTC

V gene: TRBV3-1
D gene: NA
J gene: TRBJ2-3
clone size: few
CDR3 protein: CASVGEGTDTQYF
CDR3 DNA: TGTGCCAGCGTGGGGGAGGGCACAGATACGCAGTATTTT

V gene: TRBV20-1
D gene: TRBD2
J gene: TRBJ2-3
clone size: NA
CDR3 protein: CSARAAGAADTQYF
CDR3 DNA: TGCAGTGCTAGAGCAGCGGGAGCCGCAGATACGCAGTATTTT

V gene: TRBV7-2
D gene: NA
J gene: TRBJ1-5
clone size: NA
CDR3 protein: CASSLVGVGTGKLHF
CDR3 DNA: NA

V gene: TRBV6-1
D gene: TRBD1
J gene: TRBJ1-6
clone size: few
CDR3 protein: CASIKSGQTNSPLHF
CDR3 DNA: TGTGCCAGCATTAAATCGGGACAGACAAATTCACCCCTCCACTTT

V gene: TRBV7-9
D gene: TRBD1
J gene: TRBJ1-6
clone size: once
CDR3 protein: CASSQTGSYNSPLHF
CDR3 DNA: TGTGCCAGCAGCCAGACAGGGTCTTATAATTCACCCCTCCACTTT

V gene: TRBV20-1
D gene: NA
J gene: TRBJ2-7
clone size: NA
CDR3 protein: CSARVYNEQYF
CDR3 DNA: TGCAGTGCTAGAGTCTACAATGAGCAGTACTTC

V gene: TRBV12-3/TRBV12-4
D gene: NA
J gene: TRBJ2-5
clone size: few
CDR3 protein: CASRAGVWETQYF
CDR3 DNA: TGTGCCAGCAGGGCAGGGGTTTGGGAGACCCAGTACTTC

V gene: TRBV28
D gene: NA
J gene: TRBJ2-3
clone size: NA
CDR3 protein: CASSTQNRRSTDTQYF
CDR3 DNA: TGTGCCAGCAGCACTCAAAACAGGAGGAGTACAGATACGCAGTATTTT

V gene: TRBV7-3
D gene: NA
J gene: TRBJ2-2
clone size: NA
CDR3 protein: CASSLWLASGELFF
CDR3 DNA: TGTGCCAGCAGCTTATGGCTAGCTTCCGGGGAGCTGTTTTTT

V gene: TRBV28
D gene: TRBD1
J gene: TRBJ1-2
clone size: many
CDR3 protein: CASRPQGGNYGYTF
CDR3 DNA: TGTGCCAGCAGACCACAGGGGGGGAACTATGGCTACACCTTC

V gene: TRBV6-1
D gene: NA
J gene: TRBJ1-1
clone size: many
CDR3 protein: CASKDRHMNTEAFF
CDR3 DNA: TGTGCCAGCAAGGACAGACATATGAACACTGAAGCTTTCTTT

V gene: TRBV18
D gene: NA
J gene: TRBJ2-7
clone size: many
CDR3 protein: CASSPRLGGYEQYF
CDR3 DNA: TGTGCCAGCAGCCCACGACTGGGAGGCTACGAGCAGTACTTC

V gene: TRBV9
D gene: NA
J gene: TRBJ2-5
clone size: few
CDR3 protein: CASSVMKYF
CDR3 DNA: TGTGCCAGCAGCGTAATGAAGTACTTC

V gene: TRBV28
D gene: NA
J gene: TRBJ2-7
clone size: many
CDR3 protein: CASSPGTIYEQYF
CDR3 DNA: TGTGCCAGCAGTCCCGGGACAATCTACGAGCAGTACTTC